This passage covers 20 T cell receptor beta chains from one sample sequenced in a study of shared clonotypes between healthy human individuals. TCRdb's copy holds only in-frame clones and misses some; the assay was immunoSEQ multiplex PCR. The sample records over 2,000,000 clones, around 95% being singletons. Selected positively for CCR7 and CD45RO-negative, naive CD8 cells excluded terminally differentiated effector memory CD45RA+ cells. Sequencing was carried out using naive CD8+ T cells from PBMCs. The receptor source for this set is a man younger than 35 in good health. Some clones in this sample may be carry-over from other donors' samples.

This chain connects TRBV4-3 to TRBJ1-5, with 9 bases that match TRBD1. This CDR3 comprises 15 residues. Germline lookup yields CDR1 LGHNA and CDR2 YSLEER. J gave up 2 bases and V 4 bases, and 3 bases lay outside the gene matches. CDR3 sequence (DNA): TGCGCCAGCAGCCTGGGACAGGGCGGCAATCAGCCCCAGCATTTT. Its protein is CASSLGQGGNQPQHF.

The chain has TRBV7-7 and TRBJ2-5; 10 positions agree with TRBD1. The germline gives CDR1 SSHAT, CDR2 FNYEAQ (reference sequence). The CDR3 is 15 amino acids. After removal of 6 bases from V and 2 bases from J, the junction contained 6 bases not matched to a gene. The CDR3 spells CASSQGTGVQETQYF. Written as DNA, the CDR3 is TGTGCCAGCAGTCAGGGGACAGGGGTTCAAGAGACCCAGTACTTC. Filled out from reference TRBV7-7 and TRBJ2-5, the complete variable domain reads GAGVSQSPRYKVTKRGQDVTLRCDPISSHATLYWYQQALGQGPEFLTYFNYEAQPDKSGLPSDRFSAERPEGSISTLTIQRTEQRDSAMYRCASSQGTGVQETQYFGPGTRLLVL.

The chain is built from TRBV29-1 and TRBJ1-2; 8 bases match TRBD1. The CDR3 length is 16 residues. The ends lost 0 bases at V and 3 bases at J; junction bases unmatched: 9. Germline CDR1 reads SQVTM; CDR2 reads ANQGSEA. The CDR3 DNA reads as TGCAGCGTTGAAGAGACAGGGGCTGCTGGGGACTATGGCTACACCTTC. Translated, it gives CSVEETGAAGDYGYTF.

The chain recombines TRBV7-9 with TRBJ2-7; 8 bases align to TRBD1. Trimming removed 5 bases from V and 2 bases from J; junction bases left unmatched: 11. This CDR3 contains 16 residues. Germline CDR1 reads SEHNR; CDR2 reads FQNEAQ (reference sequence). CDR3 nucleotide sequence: TGTGCCAGCAGCCAGTATGGCAGCAGGGGGCCCTACGAGCAGTACTTC. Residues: CASSQYGSRGPYEQYF.

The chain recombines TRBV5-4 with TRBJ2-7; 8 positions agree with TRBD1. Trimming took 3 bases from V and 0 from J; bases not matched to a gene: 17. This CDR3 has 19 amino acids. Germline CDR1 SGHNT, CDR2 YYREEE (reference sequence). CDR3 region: CASSSYPDRVRSPSYEQYF. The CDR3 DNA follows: TGTGCCAGCAGCTCCTACCCGGACAGGGTGAGGTCCCCCTCCTACGAGCAGTACTTC.

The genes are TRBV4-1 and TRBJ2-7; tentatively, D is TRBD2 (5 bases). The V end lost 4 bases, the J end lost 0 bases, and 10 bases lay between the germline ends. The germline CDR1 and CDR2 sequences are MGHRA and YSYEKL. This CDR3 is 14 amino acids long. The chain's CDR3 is CASSPSGNSYEQYF. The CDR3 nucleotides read TGCGCCAGCAGCCCCAGCGGTAACTCCTACGAGCAGTACTTC.

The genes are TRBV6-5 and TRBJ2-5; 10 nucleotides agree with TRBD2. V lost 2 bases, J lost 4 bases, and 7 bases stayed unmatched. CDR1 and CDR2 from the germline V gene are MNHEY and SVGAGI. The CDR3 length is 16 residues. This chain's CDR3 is CASSYVLAGARETQYF. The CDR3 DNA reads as TGTGCCAGCAGTTACGTTCTAGCGGGAGCCCGAGAGACCCAGTACTTC.

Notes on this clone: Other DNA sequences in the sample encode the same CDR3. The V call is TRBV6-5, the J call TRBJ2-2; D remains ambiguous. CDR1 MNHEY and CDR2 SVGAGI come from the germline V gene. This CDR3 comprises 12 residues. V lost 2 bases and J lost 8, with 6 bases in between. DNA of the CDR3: TGTGCCAGCAGTTACCCGTCTGGGGAGCTGTTTTTT. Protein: CASSYPSGELFF.

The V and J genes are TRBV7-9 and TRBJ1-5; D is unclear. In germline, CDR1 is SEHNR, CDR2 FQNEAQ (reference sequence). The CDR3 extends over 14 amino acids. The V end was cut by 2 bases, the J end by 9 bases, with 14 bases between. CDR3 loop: CASSLSPGISPQHF. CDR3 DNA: TGTGCCAGCAGCTTAAGTCCGGGGATTTCGCCCCAGCATTTT.

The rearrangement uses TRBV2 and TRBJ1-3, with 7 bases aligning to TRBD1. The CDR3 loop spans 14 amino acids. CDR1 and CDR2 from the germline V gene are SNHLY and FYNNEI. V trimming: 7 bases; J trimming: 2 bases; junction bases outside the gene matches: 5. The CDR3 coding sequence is TGTGCCAGCACCAAGGGACAGCCTGGAAACACCATATATTTT. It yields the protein CASTKGQPGNTIYF.

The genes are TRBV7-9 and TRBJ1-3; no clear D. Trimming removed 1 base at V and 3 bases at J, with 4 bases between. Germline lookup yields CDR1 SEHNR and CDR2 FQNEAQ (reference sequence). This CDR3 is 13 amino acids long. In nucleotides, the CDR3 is TGTGCCAGCAGCTTAGGTTTTGGAAACACCATATATTTT. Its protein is CASSLGFGNTIYF.

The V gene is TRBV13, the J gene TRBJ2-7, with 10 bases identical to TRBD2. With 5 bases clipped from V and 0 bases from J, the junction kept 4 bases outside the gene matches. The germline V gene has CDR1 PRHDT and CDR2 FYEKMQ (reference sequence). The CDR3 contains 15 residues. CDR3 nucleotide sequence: TGTGCCAGCAGCCAAAGACTAGCGGGCTCCTACGAGCAGTACTTC. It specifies CASSQRLAGSYEQYF.

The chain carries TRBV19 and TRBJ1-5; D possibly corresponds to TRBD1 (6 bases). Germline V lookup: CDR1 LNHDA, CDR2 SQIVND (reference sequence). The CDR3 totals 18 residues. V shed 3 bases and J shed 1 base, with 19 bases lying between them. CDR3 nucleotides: TGTGCCAGTAGTATCGGACAGATTGGGAGTAAGAGCAATCAGCCCCAGCATTTT. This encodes CASSIGQIGSKSNQPQHF.

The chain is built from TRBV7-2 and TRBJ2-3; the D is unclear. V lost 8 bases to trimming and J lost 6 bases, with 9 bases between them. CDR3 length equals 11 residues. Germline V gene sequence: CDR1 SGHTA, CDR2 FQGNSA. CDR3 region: CASPPLDTQYF. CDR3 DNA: TGTGCCAGCCCCCCCTTGGATACGCAGTATTTT.

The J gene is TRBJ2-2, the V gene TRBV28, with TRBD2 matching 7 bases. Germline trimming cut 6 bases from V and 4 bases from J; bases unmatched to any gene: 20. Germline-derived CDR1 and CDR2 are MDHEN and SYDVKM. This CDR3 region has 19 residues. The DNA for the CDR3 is TGTGCCAGCAGCCCTAGAGGGAGGGCCCTCGTGATAGCCACCGGGGAGCTGTTTTTT. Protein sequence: CASSPRGRALVIATGELFF. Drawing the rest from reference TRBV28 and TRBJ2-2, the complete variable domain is DVKVTQSSRYLVKRTGEKVFLECVQDMDHENMFWYRQDPGLGLRLIYFSYDVKMKEKGDIPEGYSVSREKKERFSLILESASTNQTSMYLCASSPRGRALVIATGELFFGEGSRLTVL.

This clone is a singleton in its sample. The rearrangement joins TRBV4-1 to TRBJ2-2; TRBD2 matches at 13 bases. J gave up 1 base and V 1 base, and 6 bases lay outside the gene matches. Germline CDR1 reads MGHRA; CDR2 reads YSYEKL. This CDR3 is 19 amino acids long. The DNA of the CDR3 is TGCGCCAGCAGCCAAGTGCGGACTAGCGGGAGTTTGAACACCGGGGAGCTGTTTTTT. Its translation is CASSQVRTSGSLNTGELFF.

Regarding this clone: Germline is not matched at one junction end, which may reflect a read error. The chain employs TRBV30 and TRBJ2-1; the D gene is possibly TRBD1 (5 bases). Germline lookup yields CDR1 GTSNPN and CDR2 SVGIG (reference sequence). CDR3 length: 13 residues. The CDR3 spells CAWSWGSSNEQFF. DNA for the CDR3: TGTGCCTGGAGTTGGGGCTCCTCCAATGAGCAGTTCTTC.

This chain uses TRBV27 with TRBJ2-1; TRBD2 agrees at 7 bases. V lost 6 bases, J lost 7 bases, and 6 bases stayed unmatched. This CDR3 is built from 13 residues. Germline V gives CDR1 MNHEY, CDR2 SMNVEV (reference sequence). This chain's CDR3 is CASRIPLANEQFF. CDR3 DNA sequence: TGTGCCAGCAGAATTCCACTAGCGAATGAGCAGTTCTTC.

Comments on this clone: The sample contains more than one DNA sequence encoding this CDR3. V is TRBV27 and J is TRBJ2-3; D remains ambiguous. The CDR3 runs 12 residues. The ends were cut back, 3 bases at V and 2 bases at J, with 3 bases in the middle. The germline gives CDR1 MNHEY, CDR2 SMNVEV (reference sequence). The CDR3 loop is CASSFYTDTQYF. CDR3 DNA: TGTGCCAGCAGTTTCTACACAGATACGCAGTATTTT.

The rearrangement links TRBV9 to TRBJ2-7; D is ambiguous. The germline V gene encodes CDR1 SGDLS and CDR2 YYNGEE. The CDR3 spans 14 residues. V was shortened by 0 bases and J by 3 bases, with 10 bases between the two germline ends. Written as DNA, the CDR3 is TGTGCCAGCAGCGTAGAAACCGTGGACTACGAGCAGTACTTC. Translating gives CASSVETVDYEQYF.